Below are 18 T cell receptor beta chains sequenced from a single sample in a study of beta chain features in type 1 diabetes. The authors reverse transcribed all of the isolated RNA, so sequencing captured expressed TCRB transcripts. Assay used: immunoSEQ multiplex PCR; TCRdb lists only in-frame clones, some missing. This sample has around 300,000 clones, with about 10% found just once. The sample was naive CD4+ T cells from blood. These receptors all stem from a woman in her 30s in good health.

In its sample, this clone was seen a few times. J is TRBJ2-5 and V is TRBV9; 9 bases fit TRBD2. V shed 0 bases, J shed 2 bases, and the junction held 8 bases outside the gene matches. Germline V lookup: CDR1 SGDLS, CDR2 YYNGEE. The CDR3 runs 17 residues. The CDR3 is CASSVGLGLAKQETQYF. CDR3 bases: TGTGCCAGCAGCGTAGGTCTAGGACTAGCGAAACAAGAGACCCAGTACTTC.

This sequence joins TRBV6-6 and TRBJ2-7; 7 bases match TRBD1. In germline, CDR1 is MNHNY, CDR2 SVGAGI (reference sequence). With V trimmed by 7 bases and J by 5 bases, 11 bases remained unmatched. CDR3 length: 14 residues. CDR3 sequence: CASTIDRAAHEQYF. In DNA, the CDR3 is TGTGCCAGCACAATAGACAGGGCTGCCCACGAGCAGTACTTC.

J is TRBJ2-5 and V is TRBV10-3, with a possible D match to TRBD2 (5 bases). There are 13 residues in the CDR3. Trimming left V 3 bases short and J 4 bases short, with 9 bases between. Looked up from germline, CDR1 is ENHRY and CDR2 is SYGVKD. The CDR3 reads CAISEYEGETQYF. The CDR3 nucleotides read TGTGCCATCAGTGAATACGAGGGAGAGACCCAGTACTTC.

The chain uses TRBV7-2 and TRBJ1-1; D not certain. V was trimmed by 5 bases and J by 1 base, leaving 11 bases between them. There are 14 residues in the CDR3. Germline-derived CDR1 and CDR2 are SGHTA and FQGNSA. Here the CDR3 DNA reads TGTGCCAGCAGCCCCAGACTAGGGAACACTGAAGCTTTCTTT. It is translated as CASSPRLGNTEAFF.

The J gene is TRBJ1-4, the V gene TRBV6-5; D is unclear. The CDR3 is 16 residues long. Germline CDR1 and CDR2: MNHEY and SVGAGI. Trimming removed 0 bases from V and 0 bases from J, with 8 bases in between. The CDR3 DNA is TGTGCCAGCAGTTACTCGTCAGTTGCAACTAATGAAAAACTGTTTTTT. Translated: CASSYSSVATNEKLFF.

The table lists this clone with a few counts. The chain combines TRBV12-5 with TRBJ2-5; the D gene is possibly TRBD2 (5 bases). CDR1 and CDR2 from the germline V gene are LGHNT and FRNRAP. This CDR3 is built from 15 residues. Trimming removed 2 bases from V and 4 bases from J, with 14 bases in between. The CDR3 DNA follows: TGTGCTAGTGGTTTGCGGGGTCGCATTGGAGAGACCCAGTACTTC. It encodes CASGLRGRIGETQYF.

The chain recombines TRBV7-2 with TRBJ2-7, with D uncertain. V was pared by 5 bases and J by 2 bases, with 22 bases between. Looked up from germline, CDR1 is SGHTA and CDR2 is FQGNSA. The CDR3 has 17 amino acids. CDR3 residues: CASSPSPGPSGTYEQYF. In nucleotides, the CDR3 is TGTGCCAGCAGCCCATCCCCTGGGCCCTCAGGAACCTACGAGCAGTACTTC.

This clone was detected only a few times. The V and J genes are TRBV7-2 and TRBJ2-7; a possible D gene is TRBD1 (5 bases). This CDR3 is built from 14 residues. Germline assignment: CDR1 SGHTA and CDR2 FQGNSA. Trimming removed 5 bases from V and 2 bases from J, with 13 bases in between. CDR3 amino acids: CASSVRQYAYEQYF. CDR3 nucleotides: TGTGCCAGCAGCGTTAGACAGTACGCCTACGAGCAGTACTTC.

The chain uses TRBV5-4 and TRBJ2-1; 10 bases are shared with TRBD1. CDR1 and CDR2 (germline): SGHNT, YYREEE (reference sequence). V trimming: 4 bases; J trimming: 4 bases; junction bases outside the gene matches: 5. The CDR3 is 15 residues long. The CDR3 loop is CASSTGQGSYNEQFF. CDR3 bases: TGTGCCAGCAGCACGGGACAGGGGTCATACAATGAGCAGTTCTTC.

The chain recombines TRBV5-4 with TRBJ2-7, with 7 bases fitting TRBD2. Germline V gene sequence: CDR1 SGHNT, CDR2 YYREEE (reference sequence). V shed 10 bases, J shed 6 bases, and the junction held 16 bases outside the gene matches. The CDR3 is made up of 14 amino acids. CDR3 amino acids: CAGSLPGGSGEQYF. The CDR3 bases are TGTGCCGGTAGCCTCCCGGGAGGCTCGGGCGAGCAGTACTTC.

This clone was observed a handful of times. The chain carries TRBV11-2 and TRBJ2-1, with D unresolved. Germline V gene sequence: CDR1 SGHAT, CDR2 FQNNGV. The length of the CDR3 is 13 residues. The germline V and J ends were trimmed by 2 bases and 4 bases, with 6 bases remaining between them. CDR3 sequence reads: CASSLPVYNEQFF. Here the CDR3 DNA reads TGTGCCAGCAGCTTACCCGTTTACAATGAGCAGTTCTTC.

This clone appeared a few times. The V gene is TRBV28, the J gene TRBJ1-5; 8 positions match TRBD1. The germline gives CDR1 MDHEN, CDR2 SYDVKM. The CDR3 loop spans 15 amino acids. Trimming cost V 7 bases and J 7 bases; bases outside gene matches: 12. The CDR3 loop is CASIPQLGDRQPQHF. The CDR3, as DNA: TGTGCCAGCATTCCCCAACTCGGGGACAGGCAGCCCCAGCATTTT.

There are a few counts of this clone. This sequence joins TRBV27 and TRBJ1-2, with D perhaps TRBD1 (5 bases). The CDR3 totals 15 residues. Germline V lookup: CDR1 MNHEY, CDR2 SMNVEV (reference sequence). V dropped 0 bases and J dropped 0 bases, with 8 bases sitting between them. The CDR3 sequence is CASSLSPGPNYGYTF. The CDR3 nucleotides are TGTGCCAGCAGTTTATCTCCAGGGCCTAACTATGGCTACACCTTC.

This clone showed up just a few times. The genes are TRBV28 and TRBJ1-2, with D possibly TRBD1 on 5 matching bases. Germline V CDR1 and CDR2: MDHEN, SYDVKM. The CDR3 consists of 16 residues. V lost 5 bases, J lost 4 bases, and 20 bases lay in between. CDR3 sequence reads: CASSLPSGAGRYGYTF. CDR3 nucleotides: TGTGCCAGCAGTCTCCCCTCCGGTGCAGGGCGCTATGGCTACACCTTC.

V and J are TRBV27 and TRBJ1-5, with TRBD1 as a possible D gene (6 bases). The CDR3 has 15 residues. The germline V gene has CDR1 MNHEY and CDR2 SMNVEV (reference sequence). With 8 bases removed from V and 2 bases from J, the gap between germline ends came to 16 bases. The CDR3 sequence: CASGRTGSGNQPQHF. The CDR3, as DNA: TGTGCCAGCGGGAGAACAGGGAGTGGCAATCAGCCCCAGCATTTT.

The sample holds a few counts of this clone. This sequence joins TRBV4-1 and TRBJ1-1; the D gene is possibly TRBD1 (6 bases). V lost 3 bases and J lost 1, with 12 bases in between. This CDR3 comprises 15 residues. Germline assignment: CDR1 MGHRA and CDR2 YSYEKL. The CDR3 reads CASSQAGQRNTEAFF. The CDR3, as DNA: TGCGCCAGCAGCCAGGCTGGACAGCGGAACACTGAAGCTTTCTTT.

This chain connects TRBV7-2 to TRBJ2-5; 7 bases are a match to TRBD1. V shed 0 bases and J 1 base; nucleotides not matched to a gene: 5. CDR1 and CDR2 from the germline V gene are SGHTA and FQGNSA. The CDR3 covers 16 residues. The CDR3 loop reads CASSLARTGAQETQYF. CDR3 nucleotides: TGTGCCAGCAGCTTAGCGCGAACAGGGGCCCAAGAGACCCAGTACTTC.

This clone showed up just a few times. The rearrangement uses TRBV7-2 and TRBJ2-7, with 9 bases fitting TRBD1. The CDR3 contains 15 residues. Trimming at V came to 5 bases and at J to 9 bases, leaving 14 bases not matched to a gene. The germline CDR1 and CDR2 sequences are SGHTA and FQGNSA. This CDR3 is CASSPEGQGGLGQYF. The CDR3 DNA follows: TGTGCCAGCAGCCCAGAGGGACAGGGAGGTTTGGGGCAGTACTTC.